This TCR beta chain was documented in a study of blood T cell repertoires in COVID-19 (dated by TCRdb to the early 2020s). Looking at the study overall: Samples from collaborators originated in the United States, Italy and Spain and spanned both the acute and convalescent phases of COVID-19. The material from the prospective study consisted of cDNA or gDNA derived from T cells, B-cell-depleted T cells, or PBMCs. Deeply sampled blood TCRbeta repertoires from subjects exposed to, actively infected with, or recovered from COVID-19 were included in the dataset. A freely available public database, intended as a resource for researchers studying the immune response to SARS-CoV-2, is where the repertoires were released. Samples came from the ongoing ImmuneRACE study (first 160 participants) plus 1,254 subjects from 6 global collaborators. A de-identified subject ID, COVID-19 status, age in years and sex were almost always included in the sample metadata. Where available, HLA class I and class II types were obtained from metadata supplied by the sample provider rather than from assay-based typing. Study-wide conclusions, independent of this receptor: The amount of clinical and demographic metadata varied by source and participant and was provided uncurated.

Collaborating institutions collected whole blood in K2EDTA tubes following their own protocols. Collaborator samples were shipped for TCRbeta analysis as frozen whole blood, isolated PBMCs, or DNA extracted from either sample type. Compared with germline, V lacks 4 bases and J lacks 4 bases; bases without a gene match: 7. Based on the germline V gene, the CDR1 and CDR2 sequences are MNHEY and SVGEGT. Spanning cysteine to phenylalanine, the CDR3 consists of 15 amino acids. The read is trimmed to its CDR3 DNA, 45 bases read in frame from base 1. A word on this clone: The antigen it recognizes is unknown. Per-base qualities were not stored, and no clone one base away is much larger.

TCRbeta CDR3 regions were amplified from genomic DNA by means of the immunoSEQ Assay, a bias-controlled multiplex PCR. The authors processed their data as follows. The number of nucleated cells in each sample was estimated from the amplification of reference gene primers within the assay. Sequence reads were collapsed and filtered to measure the absolute abundance of every unique TCRbeta CDR3 rearrangement. For each sample, productive Simpson clonality was calculated as the square root of Simpson's diversity index over productive rearrangements. This is the immuneACCESS table as TCRdb keeps it, with only in-frame sequences that have V and J called. A part of the clones is gone; compared with another copy, unresolved V genes explain less than half, and the rest is unexplained. The V and J calls and clone size were taken over from that table, and D and trimming were inferred from the DNA. This sample holds approximately 430,000 clones; approximately 90% were observed only once. Clones ranked in the top ten supply 1.4% to 1.5% of the sample.

The sequenced material came from peripheral blood. The chain is made from TRBV6-2 or TRBV6-3 and TRBJ2-3, with 8 bases matching TRBD2. The source of this sequence is a woman between 25 and 40 years old with active or convalescent COVID-19. CDR3 region: CASSSYTSGPDTQYF. The nucleotide sequence reads TGTGCCAGCAGTTCCTATACTAGCGGCCCAGATACGCAGTATTTT.